This T cell receptor (beta chain) derives from a study of T cell responses to AZD1222 COVID-19 vaccine (dated by TCRdb to the early 2020s). Regarding the complete study: TCR sequencing was performed for fewer than 250 trial participants, of whom about 200 were given two doses of AZD1222 and around 26 were given two doses of MenACWY control vaccine. Trial participants were enrolled by age into subgroups of 18-55, 56-69 and 70-plus years, and around 150, 28 and 57 TCR-sequenced participants, respectively, were included in these subgroups. Study-wide findings and limitations: Reportedly, close to half of the unique spike-specific TCRs recognized epitopes lying outside the regions that are mutated in the B.1.351 and B.1.1.7 variants. Most participants were white British and females outnumbered males, and the authors suggested that clonal diversity may have been underestimated. Vaccine-associated CD4 TCRs spanned the whole spike protein, with dominant responses in regions 160-218 and 743-854. Spike-specific TCR breadth and depth rose significantly after two AZD1222 doses compared with day 0 and with MenACWY recipients. No day 14 peak-response samples were available, so repertoires were characterized only after the peak T cell response. Conclusions about previously exposed vaccinees are limited, since just five or six AZD1222 recipients were seropositive for SARS-CoV-2 at baseline. In the small 56-69-year group, the increase in depth fell short of significance, most likely because of low power.

Spanning cysteine to phenylalanine, the CDR3 consists of 11 amino acids. Left in the record is the CDR3 DNA by itself, 33 bases read in frame from the first base. Trimming costs V 3 bases and J 3 bases, and their ends lie 6 bases apart. From a lookup of the germline V gene, CDR1 and CDR2 are SQVTM and ANQGSEA. The CDR3 regions of human TCRbeta chains were analyzed by immunosequencing. On the authors' methods: TCRs in the repertoires were compared against a reference library of SARS-CoV-2-specific TCRs that had been generated with the MIRA antigen-specificity platform. Breadth was defined as the fraction of unique TCRs that were SARS-CoV-2-associated, and depth was defined as the fraction of total T cells that were SARS-CoV-2-associated. Each spike-specific TCR was assigned to its reactive spike region and to a CD4 or CD8 class using the MIRA data. Log10-transformed breadth and depth values were compared by one-way ANOVA with Sidak's multiple comparisons tests. Held by TCRdb, this immuneACCESS table contains in-frame sequences only and omits some clones. Under half of the omission traces to an unresolved V gene where checked; the cause of the rest is unknown. The DNA was the basis for D and trimming; V, J and clone size are from that table. Recorded for this sample are approximately 130,000 clones; 65% to 90% of them occurred a single time. The ten largest clones add up to roughly a quarter of the sample.

Concerning this clone itself: Its antigen is not yet known. Per-base qualities were not stored, and no clone one base away is much larger.

The time point label here, explained by the study, means: about 28 days (+/-7) after the second vaccine dose. AZD1222 recipients given second doses at about 4 weeks or at about 12 weeks were pooled, since spike-specific TCR depth and breadth were not found to differ between the two schedules. The vaccinee samples were drawn from two UK trials, COV001 and COV002, one of which was a single-blind randomized controlled phase 2/3 trial testing AZD1222 (ChAdOx1 nCoV-19) in healthy adults. Trial participant PBMC samples were collected at day 0 and day 28 after the second dose for TCRbeta chain sequencing.

In this chain, TRBV29-1 is recombined with TRBJ2-7; too little of a D gene remains to name it. This receptor was taken from an adult who received the AZD1222 COVID-19 vaccine. Sequences were derived from peripheral blood, sampled 28 days after the second AZD1222 dose. The DNA sequence follows: TGCAGCGTTGATTCTGACTACGAGCAGTACTTC. This yields the protein CSVDSDYEQYF.